This T cell receptor beta chain came from a study of siplizumab effects on memory and regulatory T cells. The germline V and J ends were trimmed by 4 bases and 11 bases, with 14 bases remaining between them. This CDR3 spans 11 amino acids. Germline-derived CDR1 and CDR2 are DFQATT and SNEGSKA (reference sequence). Notes on the study in general: Proof of suppressive function in proliferating Tregs from siplizumab cultures was not established.

In regard to this clone: Its antigen remains unidentified.

Approximately 100,000 TCR templates per sample were sequenced. Generated by immunoSEQ multiplex PCR, the TCRdb table keeps only in-frame clones and is missing some. The sample holds under 130,000 clones, 85% to 95% seen once. Source material: CD4+ T cells sorted from blood. The receptor was isolated from a human donor in good health. The chain carries TRBV20-1 and TRBJ1-1, with D possibly matching TRBD1 (6 bases). The CDR3 sequence: CSATGDPRAFF. CDR3 bases: TGCAGTGCTACAGGGGATCCCCGGGCTTTCTTT.